This TCR beta chain derives from a study of T cell changes during pregnancy in multiple sclerosis. After removal of 4 bases from V and 2 bases from J, the junction contained 9 bases not matched to a gene. CDR3 length: 16 residues. Germline assignment: CDR1 SGHDT and CDR2 YYEEEE. Repertoires were generated with immunoSEQ multiplex PCR, while TCRdb's copy carries only in-frame clones and drops some. In the table there are tens of thousands of clones, approximately 92% of which are singletons. The material sequenced was peripheral blood, taken after pregnancy. The receptor comes from a female donor with multiple sclerosis, enrolled in a pregnancy study. The rearrangement joins TRBV5-6 to TRBJ1-1; 9 positions match TRBD1. The CDR3 reads CASSPGTGSFNTEAFF. CDR3 DNA sequence: TGTGCCAGCAGCCCAGGGACAGGGAGCTTTAACACTGAAGCTTTCTTT.